The T cell receptor beta chain described here comes from a study of blood T cell repertoires in COVID-19. Study as a whole: The analysed material was cDNA or gDNA that came from T cells, B-cell-depleted T cells, or PBMCs.

Original analysis: Counts of nucleated cells, estimated from reference gene primer amplification, were obtained. TCRdb's table, derived via immunoSEQ multiplex PCR, lists solely in-frame clones and lacks some. Clonal size and the V and J genes are those of that table, whereas D and trimming came from the DNA. The table includes roughly 300,000 clones, approximately 92% detected once. Seattle participants joined during active infection and were tracked over time. CDR1 and CDR2 (germline): SGHAT, FQNNGV. This CDR3 has 12 amino acids. V was trimmed by 1 base and J by 6 bases, leaving 6 bases between them.

The rearrangement uses TRBV11-2 and TRBJ1-2; D gene unclear. Sequenced sample: peripheral blood. The source of this sequence is a woman in her twenties or thirties with COVID-19, enrolled during active disease. CDR3 bases: TGTGCCAGCAGCTTAGCGGAGCATGGCTACACCTTC. Protein product: CASSLAEHGYTF.